The present entry profiles one TCR beta chain with its context. In building TCR beta libraries, iRepertoire HTBI primers were used together with Arm-PCR of CDR3 regions. One entry per CDR3 protein results from TCRdb running MiXCR on the multiplex PCR reads. In the table there are more than 400,000 distinct CDR3 sequences, about a sixth of which are singletons. The sample originates from a study of regulatory T cells in long-lasting Graves disease. Germline loops: CDR1 MNHNS, CDR2 SASEGT. V shed 8 bases and J shed 5 bases, with 21 bases lying between them. This CDR3 has 15 amino acids. Time point indicated: newly diagnosed GD, antithyroid drugs for less than 3 months. TCR sequences were obtained from RNA taken from PBMCs. The sample was also reused in another study, on T cells in Graves' hyperthyroidism and ophthalmopathy.

The sample consisted of peripheral blood mononuclear cells (PBMCs), taken at new diagnosis, from a patient treated with antithyroid drugs. This sequence originates from a woman in her twenties or thirties with Graves disease. The chain has TRBV6-1 and TRBJ2-5, with D possibly being TRBD2 (6 bases). This CDR3 reads CASPPGAGRGETQYF. DNA for the CDR3: TGTGCCAGCCCTCCCGGGGCGGGACGAGGGGAGACCCAGTACTTC.